The 9 T cell receptor beta chains below all came from one sample that was sequenced in a study of shared clonotypes between healthy human individuals (dated by TCRdb to the early 2020s). To prepare the library, the immunoSEQ multiplex PCR assay was applied. TCRdb limited this immuneACCESS table to in-frame rearrangements with V and J called. A share of clones is missing; checked studies link under half to unresolved V genes, and the rest is unexplained. Recorded for this sample are millions of clones; roughly 96% of them occurred a single time. Jointly, the top ten make up 0.13% of the sample. The sample consisted of naive CD4+ T cells sorted from blood. Taken with the paper, the label for cell subset or site translates to: CD45RA+ positively selected. All receptors derive from a man between 18 and 29 years old in good health.

Concerning this clone: The sample contains more than one DNA sequence encoding this CDR3. The gene calls are TRBV10-3 and TRBJ1-5; no definite D call. V was clipped by 0 bases and J by 5 bases, with 5 bases between them. CDR1 and CDR2 from the germline V gene are ENHRY and SYGVKD. The CDR3 contains 13 residues. CDR3 protein: CAISESPDQPQHF. The CDR3 nucleotides are TGTGCCATCAGTGAGTCTCCCGATCAGCCCCAGCATTTT.

V and J are TRBV15 and TRBJ2-7; D not certain. The germline gives CDR1 LNHNV, CDR2 YYDKDF (reference sequence). This CDR3 comprises 14 residues. Trimming took 0 bases from V and 0 from J, leaving 6 bases between them. The CDR3 DNA sequence: TGTGCCACCAGCAGAGATGGGCCCTCCTACGAGCAGTACTTC. Protein: CATSRDGPSYEQYF.

The rearrangement uses TRBV27 and TRBJ2-3; 7 positions agree with TRBD1. CDR3 size: 15 residues. V lost 2 bases to trimming and J lost 2 bases; unmatched junction nucleotides: 4. Germline CDR1 reads MNHEY; CDR2 reads SMNVEV (reference sequence). As DNA, the CDR3 is TGTGCCAGCAGTTTACGGGACAGACTCACAGATACGCAGTATTTT. It translates to CASSLRDRLTDTQYF.

This rearrangement joins TRBV5-4 to TRBJ1-6; perhaps TRBD1 as D (5 bases). The CDR3 covers 16 residues. Germline V gives CDR1 SGHNT, CDR2 YYREEE (reference sequence). V gave up 3 bases and J gave up 6 bases, with 16 bases separating them. This chain's CDR3 is CASSYHGQGPNSPLHF. The DNA of the CDR3 is TGTGCCAGCAGCTACCATGGGCAGGGACCTAATTCACCCCTCCACTTT. The full variable domain, its missing parts supplied by reference TRBV5-4 and TRBJ1-6, is ETGVTQSPTHLIKTRGQQVTLRCSSQSGHNTVSWYQQALGQGPQFIFQYYREEENGRGNFPPRFSGLQFPNYSSELNVNALELDDSALYLCASSYHGQGPNSPLHFGNGTRLTVT.

Of note for this clone: Distinct nucleotide sequences in the sample also encode this CDR3. This chain uses TRBV18 with TRBJ2-7; weak D call: TRBD1 (6 bases). The V gene's germline CDR1 is KGHSH and CDR2 LQKENI. The V end was cut by 3 bases, the J end by 2 bases, with 8 bases between. The CDR3 totals 13 residues. The CDR3 region has the DNA TGTGCCAGCTCACCTACAGGGCCCTACGAGCAGTACTTC. Translated: CASSPTGPYEQYF.

About this clone: Other DNA sequences in the same sample also yield this CDR3. The V gene is TRBV18, the J gene TRBJ2-4; TRBD1 matches at 8 bases. The V gene's germline CDR1 is KGHSH and CDR2 LQKENI. The CDR3 extends over 14 amino acids. The V segment lost 3 bases and the J segment 6 bases; nucleotides outside the gene matches: 4. CDR3 in amino acids: CASSPGGQGNIQYF. CDR3 DNA sequence: TGTGCCAGCTCACCGGGTGGACAGGGAAACATTCAGTACTTC.

V and J are TRBV2 and TRBJ2-3; 12 bases are shared with TRBD2. From germline, CDR1 is SNHLY and CDR2 FYNNEI. The CDR3 covers 12 residues. The trim removed 8 bases at V and 14 bases at J, leaving 8 bases unmatched. CDR3 region: CASSLPGLAGYF. The CDR3 DNA sequence: TGTGCCAGCTCGCTTCCGGGACTAGCGGGGTATTTT.

The chain has TRBV18 and TRBJ2-7; D gene ambiguous. The CDR3 extends over 15 amino acids. V lost 2 bases to trimming and J lost 0 bases, with 11 bases between them. Germline assignment: CDR1 KGHSH and CDR2 LQKENI. The chain's CDR3 is CASSPSRAHSYEQYF. The CDR3 bases are TGTGCCAGCTCACCAAGCCGGGCCCACTCCTACGAGCAGTACTTC. Supplemented by reference TRBV18 and TRBJ2-7, the full variable domain reads NAGVMQNPRHLVRRRGQEARLRCSPMKGHSHVYWYRQLPEEGLKFMVYLQKENIIDESGMPKERFSAEFPKEGPSILRIQQVVRGDSAAYFCASSPSRAHSYEQYFGPGTRLTVT.

The gene calls are TRBV5-4 and TRBJ1-4; 8 positions agree with TRBD1. Germline V gene sequence: CDR1 SGHNT, CDR2 YYREEE (reference sequence). V shed 4 bases, J shed 8 bases, and the junction held 7 bases outside the gene matches. The CDR3 length is 14 residues. The chain's CDR3 is CASSPGQGREKLFF. CDR3 bases: TGTGCCAGCAGCCCCGGACAGGGTCGGGAAAAACTGTTTTTT.